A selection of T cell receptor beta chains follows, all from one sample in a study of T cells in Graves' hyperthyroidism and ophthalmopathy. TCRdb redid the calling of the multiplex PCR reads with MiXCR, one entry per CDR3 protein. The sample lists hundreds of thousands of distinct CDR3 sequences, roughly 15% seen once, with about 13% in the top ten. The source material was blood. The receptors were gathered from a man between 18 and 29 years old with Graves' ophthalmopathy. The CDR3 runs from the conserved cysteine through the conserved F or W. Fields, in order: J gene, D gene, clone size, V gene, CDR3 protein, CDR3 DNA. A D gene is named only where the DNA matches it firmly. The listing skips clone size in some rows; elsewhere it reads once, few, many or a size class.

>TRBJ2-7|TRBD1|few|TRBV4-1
CASSPGQGNEQYF
TGCGCCAGCAGCCCCGGACAGGGCAACGAGCAGTACTTC
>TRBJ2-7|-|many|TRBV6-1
CASSQGHRYEQYF
TGTGCCAGCAGCCAAGGACACCGCTACGAGCAGTACTTC
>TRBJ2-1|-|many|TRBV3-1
CASSQGQAGGYNEQFF
TGTGCCAGCAGCCAAGGCCAAGCAGGTGGTTACAATGAGCAGTTCTTC
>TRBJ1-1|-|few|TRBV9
CASSVGWTNTEAFF
TGTGCCAGCAGCGTAGGTTGGACTAATACTGAAGCTTTCTTT
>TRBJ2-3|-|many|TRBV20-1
CSVPHRGDTQYF
TGCAGTGTCCCGCATCGAGGGGATACGCAGTATTTT
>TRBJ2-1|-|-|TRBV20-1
CSARDQGRGTEQFF
TGCAGTGCTAGAGATCAGGGTCGGGGGACGGAGCAGTTCTTC
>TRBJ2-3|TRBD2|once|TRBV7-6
CASRPKRGPSTDTQYF
TGTGCCAGCAGACCCAAGCGGGGGCCTAGCACAGATACGCAGTATTTT
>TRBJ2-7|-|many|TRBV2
CASRTHGSSYEQYF
TGTGCCAGCAGGACCCATGGCAGCTCCTACGAGCAGTACTTC
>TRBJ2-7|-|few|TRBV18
CASSPWERGIRYEQYF
TGTGCCAGCTCACCATGGGAAAGGGGGATCAGGTACGAGCAGTACTTC
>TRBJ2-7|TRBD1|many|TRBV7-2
CASRIQGSNYEQYF
TGTGCCAGCAGGATACAGGGGTCCAACTACGAGCAGTACTTC
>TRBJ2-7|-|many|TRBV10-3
CAISLEGHEQYF
TGTGCCATCAGTTTGGAAGGGCACGAGCAGTACTTC
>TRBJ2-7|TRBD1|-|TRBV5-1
CASSSWTGVNEQYF
TGCGCCAGCAGCTCCTGGACAGGGGTGAACGAGCAGTACTTC
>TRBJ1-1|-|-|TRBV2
CASSGGRGGFGTEAFF
TGTGCCAGCAGTGGAGGGCGGGGGGGGTTCGGCACTGAAGCTTTCTTT
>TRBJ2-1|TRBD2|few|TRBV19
CASSIEERGPYNEQFF
TGTGCCAGTAGTATAGAAGAGCGGGGCCCCTACAATGAGCAGTTCTTC
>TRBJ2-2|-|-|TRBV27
CASSRGQRTGELFF
TGTGCCAGCAGTAGAGGGCAGCGGACCGGGGAGCTGTTTTTT
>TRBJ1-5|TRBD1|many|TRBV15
CATSRGQGIWQPQHF
TGTGCCACCAGCAGAGGACAGGGGATCTGGCAGCCCCAGCATTTT
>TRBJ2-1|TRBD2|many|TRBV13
CASSLRTSGIGLTKGNEQFF
TGTGCCAGCAGCTTACGGACTAGCGGCATAGGCCTTACGAAAGGGAATGAGCAGTTCTTC
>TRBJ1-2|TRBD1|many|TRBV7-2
CASSIQTGYGYTF
TGTGCCAGCAGCATTCAGACAGGGTATGGCTACACCTTC
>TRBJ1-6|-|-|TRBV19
CASSTGDTDNSPLHF
TGTGCCAGTAGTACCGGGGACACCGATAATTCACCCCTCCACTTT
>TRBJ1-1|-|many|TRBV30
CAWSKGLSMNTEAFF
TGTGCCTGGTCCAAGGGACTTTCCATGAACACTGAAGCTTTCTTT
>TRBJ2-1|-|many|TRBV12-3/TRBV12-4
CASSSARENEQFF
TGTGCCAGCAGTTCCGCCAGGGAGAATGAGCAGTTCTTC
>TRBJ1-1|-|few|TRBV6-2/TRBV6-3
CASSYDSVHEAFF
TGTGCCAGCAGTTACGACAGCGTCCATGAAGCTTTCTTT
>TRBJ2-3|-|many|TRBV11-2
CASSQGFTATQYF
TGTGCCAGCAGCCAGGGTTTTACTGCTACGCAGTATTTT
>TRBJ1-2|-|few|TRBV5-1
CASRGTILLKDYGYTF
TGCGCCAGCCGCGGGACAATCTTATTAAAGGACTATGGCTACACCTTC
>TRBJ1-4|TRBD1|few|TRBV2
CASSQGGLTNEKLFF
TGTGCCAGCAGTCAAGGGGGCTTGACTAATGAAAAACTGTTTTTT
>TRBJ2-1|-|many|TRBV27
CASRTTYNEQFF
TGTGCCAGCCGGACCACCTACAATGAGCAGTTCTTC
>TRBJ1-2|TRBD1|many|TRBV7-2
CASSLQGPGYGYTF
TGTGCCAGCAGCCTACAGGGGCCCGGCTATGGCTACACCTTC
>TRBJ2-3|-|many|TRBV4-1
CASRPPLISPTDTQYF
TGCGCCAGCAGACCTCCTCTTATCTCTCCCACAGATACGCAGTATTTT
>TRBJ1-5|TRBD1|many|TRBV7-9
CASSEGQGAFQPQHF
TGTGCCAGCAGCGAAGGACAGGGGGCTTTTCAGCCCCAGCATTTT
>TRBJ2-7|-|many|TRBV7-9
CASSLEEGLSYEQYF
TGTGCCAGCAGCTTAGAGGAGGGTTTGTCCTACGAGCAGTACTTC
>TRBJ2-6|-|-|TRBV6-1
CASSEATSGANVLTF
TGTGCCAGCAGTGAGGCAACCTCTGGGGCCAACGTCCTGACTTTC
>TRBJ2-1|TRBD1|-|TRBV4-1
CASSQPTGNEQFF
TGCGCCAGCAGCCAACCGACAGGGAATGAGCAGTTCTTC
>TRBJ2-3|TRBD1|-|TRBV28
CANWDRVTDTQYF
TGTGCCAACTGGGACAGAGTGACAGATACGCAGTATTTT
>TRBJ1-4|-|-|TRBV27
CASSFGVDEKLFF
TGTGCCAGCAGTTTTGGGGTCGATGAAAAACTGTTTTTT
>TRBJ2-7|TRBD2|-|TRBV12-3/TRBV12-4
CASSFLGLAVEQYF
TGTGCCAGCAGTTTTCTGGGACTAGCAGTCGAGCAGTACTTC
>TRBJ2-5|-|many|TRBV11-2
CASSFSGWGAYQYF
TGTGCCAGCAGCTTCAGTGGTTGGGGGGCGTATCAGTACTTC
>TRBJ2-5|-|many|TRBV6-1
CASRGEGRKTQYF
TGTGCCAGCAGGGGTGAGGGTCGTAAGACCCAGTACTTC
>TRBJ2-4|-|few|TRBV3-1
CASSLKTGDDIQYF
TGTGCCAGCAGCCTAAAGACAGGAGATGACATTCAGTACTTC
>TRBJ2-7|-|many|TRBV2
CASIPYVSSYEQYF
TGTGCCAGCATTCCCTACGTGAGCTCCTACGAGCAGTACTTC
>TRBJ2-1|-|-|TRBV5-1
CASSLKGWSRHEQFF
TGCGCCAGCAGCTTGAAGGGGTGGAGCCGCCATGAGCAGTTCTTC
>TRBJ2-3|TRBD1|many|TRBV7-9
CASSIFPGGAGTDTQYF
TGTGCCAGCAGCATATTTCCAGGGGGCGCCGGCACAGATACGCAGTATTTT
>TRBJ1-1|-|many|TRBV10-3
CAIGSFRGLDTEAFF
TGTGCCATCGGGTCCTTTCGGGGGTTGGACACTGAAGCTTTCTTT
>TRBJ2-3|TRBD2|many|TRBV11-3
CASSLGLAGFTQYF
TGTGCCAGCAGCTTGGGACTAGCGGGGTTTACGCAGTATTTT
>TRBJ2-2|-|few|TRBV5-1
CASSPSGGTGELFF
TGCGCCAGCAGTCCGTCCGGGGGCACCGGGGAGCTGTTTTTT
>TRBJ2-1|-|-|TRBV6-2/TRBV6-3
CASSSLRDNSYNEQFF
TGTGCCAGCAGTTCCCTAAGGGACAACTCCTACAATGAGCAGTTCTTC
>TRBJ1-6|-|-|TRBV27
CASSASGPSFSPLHF
TGTGCCAGCAGTGCCTCGGGACCCTCCTTTTCACCCCTCCACTTT
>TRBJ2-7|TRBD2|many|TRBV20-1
CSASGGISYEQYF
TGCAGTGCTAGCGGGGGGATCTCCTACGAGCAGTACTTC
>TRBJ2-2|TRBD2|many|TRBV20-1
CSAHRTSRAAGELFF
TGCAGTGCCCATCGGACTAGTCGGGCCGCCGGGGAGCTGTTTTTT
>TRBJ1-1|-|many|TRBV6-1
CASSEVIDGGGNTEAFF
TGTGCCAGCAGTGAAGTTATCGATGGCGGAGGAAACACTGAAGCTTTCTTT
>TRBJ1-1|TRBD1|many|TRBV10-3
CAISVRQGVGNTEAFF
TGTGCCATCAGTGTAAGGCAGGGGGTGGGGAACACTGAAGCTTTCTTT
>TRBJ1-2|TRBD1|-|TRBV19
CASSIRQGPYGYTF
TGTGCCAGTAGTATCCGACAGGGGCCCTATGGCTACACCTTC
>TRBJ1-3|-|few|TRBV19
CASSISVVYVSSGNTIYF
TGTGCCAGTAGTATATCGGTGGTGTACGTGAGCTCTGGAAACACCATATATTTT
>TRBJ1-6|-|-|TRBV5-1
CASSLGTGTAPLHF
TGCGCCAGCAGCTTGGGGACGGGCACAGCACCCCTCCACTTT
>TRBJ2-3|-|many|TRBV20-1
CSARGRGLTFLTDTQYF
TGCAGTGCTAGAGGGCGCGGACTCACCTTCCTCACAGATACGCAGTATTTT
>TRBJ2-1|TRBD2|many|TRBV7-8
CASSLPPTDSGGPGEQFF
TGTGCCAGCAGCTTGCCCCCTACGGATAGCGGGGGGCCTGGAGAGCAGTTCTTC
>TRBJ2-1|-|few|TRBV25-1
CASLGVRYSYNEQFF
TGTGCCAGCCTTGGAGTCAGATACTCCTACAATGAGCAGTTCTTC
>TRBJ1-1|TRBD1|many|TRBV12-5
CASGFGDRNTEAFF
TGTGCTAGTGGTTTCGGGGACAGAAACACTGAAGCTTTCTTT
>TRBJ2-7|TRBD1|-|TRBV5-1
CASSPRPGQGIYEQYF
TGCGCCAGCAGCCCCAGACCGGGACAGGGAATTTACGAGCAGTACTTC
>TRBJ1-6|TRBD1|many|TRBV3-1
CASSQSTGGSSPLHF
TGTGCCAGCAGCCAGTCGACAGGGGGCTCTTCACCCCTCCACTTT
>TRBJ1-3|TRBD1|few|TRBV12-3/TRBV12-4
CASSTPRQGSGNTIYF
TGTGCCAGCAGCACCCCTCGACAGGGTTCTGGAAACACCATATATTTT